A selection of T cell receptor beta chains follows, all from one sample in a study of vaccination and CD4 T cells after COVID-19. These receptors have no identified antigens. Each CDR3 protein gets one entry after TCRdb re-called the PCR reads with MiXCR. Here the sample spans around 15,000 distinct CDR3 sequences, roughly 51% being singletons. Sequenced here: cultured CD4+ T cells from blood, sampled after SARS-CoV-2 vaccination. Every receptor here comes from a human donor with COVID-19. The CDR3 runs from the conserved cysteine through the conserved F or W. A D gene is named only where the DNA matches it firmly. Rows may omit the clone size; those that give it use once, few, many or a size class.

>TRBD1|TRBJ1-5|TRBV7-2|-
CASSVGTDRGQPQHF
TGTGCCAGCAGCGTCGGGACAGATCGAGGTCAGCCCCAGCATTTT
>-|TRBJ1-4|TRBV20-1|-
CSARPTGLWGTNEKLFF
TGCAGTGCTAGACCCACGGGACTCTGGGGCACTAATGAAAAACTGTTTTTT
>-|TRBJ2-5|TRBV20-1|few
CSARDSLQETQYF
TGCAGTGCTAGGGACAGCCTCCAAGAGACCCAGTACTTC
>-|TRBJ2-5|TRBV19|-
CASSGGRRETQYF
TGTGCCAGTAGTGGGGGGCGCCGAGAGACCCAGTACTTC
>TRBD2|TRBJ2-1|TRBV20-1|-
CSAREPAGAQFF
TGCAGTGCTAGAGAACCAGCGGGGGCGCAGTTCTTC
>TRBD1|TRBJ1-2|TRBV27|-
CASRPLGTGFGYTF
TGTGCCAGCAGACCCCTTGGGACAGGGTTCGGCTACACCTTC
>-|TRBJ2-5|TRBV7-2|-
CASSGSGETQYF
TGTGCCAGCAGCGGATCTGGGGAGACCCAGTACTTC
>-|TRBJ1-1|TRBV6-1|-
CASSRPSRSYTEAFF
TGTGCCAGCAGTAGACCGTCGCGTAGTTACACTGAAGCTTTCTTT
>-|TRBJ1-6|TRBV6-5|-
CASSYSGRGDVLPLHF
TGTGCCAGCAGTTACTCAGGCAGAGGGGACGTATTACCCCTCCACTTT
>TRBD1|TRBJ1-5|TRBV4-3|-
CASSQEEGQDQPQHF
TGCGCCAGCAGCCAAGAAGAAGGACAGGATCAGCCCCAGCATTTT
>-|TRBJ1-5|TRBV19|-
CASSNWRGHSNQPQHF
TGTGCCAGTAGTAACTGGAGAGGGCATAGCAATCAGCCCCAGCATTTT
>-|TRBJ2-5|TRBV6-2/TRBV6-3|-
CASTDRETQYF
TGTGCCAGCACCGACCGGGAGACCCAGTACTTC
>-|TRBJ1-2|TRBV19|-
CASSIDPRGTYGYTF
TGTGCCAGTAGTATAGATCCTCGGGGTACCTATGGCTACACCTTC
>-|TRBJ2-7|TRBV15|-
CATRRYEQYF
TGTGCCACCCGACGGTACGAGCAGTACTTC
>-|TRBJ2-2|TRBV20-1|few
CSAGLGRSGELFF
TGCAGTGCTGGATTGGGGCGGTCCGGGGAGCTGTTTTTT
>-|TRBJ1-1|TRBV6-1|few
CASSNREGTEAFF
TGTGCCAGCAGTAACAGGGAGGGCACTGAAGCTTTCTTT
>TRBD1|TRBJ1-5|TRBV6-1|-
CASLVSPGGSNQPQHF
TGTGCCAGCTTAGTTTCACCAGGGGGTAGCAATCAGCCCCAGCATTTT
>-|TRBJ2-5|TRBV28|-
CASRLAKETQYF
TGTGCCAGCAGGTTAGCGAAGGAGACCCAGTACTTC
>TRBD1|TRBJ1-2|TRBV7-6|once
CASSSRSDRNHYGYTF
TGTGCCAGCAGCTCCAGATCGGACAGGAACCACTATGGCTACACCTTC
>TRBD2|TRBJ2-5|TRBV6-2/TRBV6-3|-
CASSTWTSGVGTQYF
TGTGCCAGCAGTACTTGGACTAGCGGGGTGGGGACCCAGTACTTC
>-|TRBJ2-3|TRBV5-4|-
CASSLGDQAGTQYF
TGTGCCAGCAGCTTGGGGGACCAAGCCGGCACGCAGTATTTT
>TRBD1|TRBJ1-2|TRBV6-1|-
CASRPVGQGIGPYGYTF
TGTGCCAGCAGACCCGTGGGACAGGGGATAGGTCCCTATGGCTACACCTTC
>TRBD1|TRBJ1-2|TRBV7-2|-
CASSAVRTGFGYTF
TGTGCCAGCAGCGCAGTAAGGACAGGTTTTGGCTACACCTTC
>TRBD1|TRBJ1-2|TRBV19|few
CASSRQGAGYTF
TGTGCCAGTAGTAGACAGGGGGCTGGCTACACCTTC
>TRBD1|TRBJ2-7|TRBV27|-
CASSLTGRSHEQYF
TGTGCCAGCAGTTTGACAGGGCGGTCCCACGAGCAGTACTTC